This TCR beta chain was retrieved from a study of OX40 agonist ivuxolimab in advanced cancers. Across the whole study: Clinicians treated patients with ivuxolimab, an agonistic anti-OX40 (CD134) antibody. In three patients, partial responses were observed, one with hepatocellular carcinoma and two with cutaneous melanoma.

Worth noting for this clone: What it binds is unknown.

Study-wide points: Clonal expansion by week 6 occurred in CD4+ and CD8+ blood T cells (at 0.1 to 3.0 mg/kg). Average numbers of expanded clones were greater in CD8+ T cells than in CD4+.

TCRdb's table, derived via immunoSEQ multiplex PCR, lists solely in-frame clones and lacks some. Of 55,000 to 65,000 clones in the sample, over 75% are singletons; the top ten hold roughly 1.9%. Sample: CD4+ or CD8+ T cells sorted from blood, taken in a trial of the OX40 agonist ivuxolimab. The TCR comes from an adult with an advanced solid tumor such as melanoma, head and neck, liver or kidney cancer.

CDR3 protein: CASSQGQVSYEQYF. In DNA, the CDR3 is TGTGCCAGCAGCCAGGGACAGGTGAGCTACGAGCAGTACTTC. The chain links TRBV5-4 to TRBJ2-7, with 8 bases identical to TRBD1. The CDR3 runs 14 residues. Germline assignment: CDR1 SGHNT and CDR2 YYREEE (reference sequence). The J segment lost 3 bases and the V segment lost 4 bases, leaving 6 bases of the junction unmatched.